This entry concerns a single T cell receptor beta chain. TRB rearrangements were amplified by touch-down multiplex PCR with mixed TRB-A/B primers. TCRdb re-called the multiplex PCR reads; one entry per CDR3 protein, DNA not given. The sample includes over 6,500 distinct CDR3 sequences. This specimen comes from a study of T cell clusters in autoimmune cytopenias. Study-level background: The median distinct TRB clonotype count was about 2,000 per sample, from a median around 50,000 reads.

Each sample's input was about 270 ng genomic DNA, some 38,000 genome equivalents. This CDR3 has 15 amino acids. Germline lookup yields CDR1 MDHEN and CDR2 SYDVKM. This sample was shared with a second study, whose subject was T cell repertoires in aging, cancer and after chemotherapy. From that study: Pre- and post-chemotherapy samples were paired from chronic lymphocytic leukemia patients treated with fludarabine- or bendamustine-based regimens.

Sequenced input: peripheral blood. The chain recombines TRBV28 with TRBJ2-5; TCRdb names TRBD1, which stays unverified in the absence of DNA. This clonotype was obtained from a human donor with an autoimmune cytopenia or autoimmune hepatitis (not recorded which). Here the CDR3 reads CASSLITGGEETQYF.